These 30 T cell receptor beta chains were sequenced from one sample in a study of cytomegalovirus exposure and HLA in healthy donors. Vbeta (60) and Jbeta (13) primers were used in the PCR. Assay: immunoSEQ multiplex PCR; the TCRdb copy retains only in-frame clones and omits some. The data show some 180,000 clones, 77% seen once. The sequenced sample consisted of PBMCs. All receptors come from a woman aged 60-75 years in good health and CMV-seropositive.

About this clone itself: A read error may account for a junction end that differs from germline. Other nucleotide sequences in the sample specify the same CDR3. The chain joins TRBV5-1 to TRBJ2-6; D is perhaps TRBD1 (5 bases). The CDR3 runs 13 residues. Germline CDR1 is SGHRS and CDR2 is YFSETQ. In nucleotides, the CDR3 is TGCGCCAGCAGCTTAGCTGGGGCCAACGGCCTGACTTTC. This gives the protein CASSLAGANGLTF.

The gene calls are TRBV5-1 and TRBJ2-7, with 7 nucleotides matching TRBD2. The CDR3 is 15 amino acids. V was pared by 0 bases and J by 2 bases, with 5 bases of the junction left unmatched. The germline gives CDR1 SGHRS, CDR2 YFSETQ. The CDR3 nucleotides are TGCGCCAGCAGCTTGGTGGAGCGGGGTACCTACGAGCAGTACTTC. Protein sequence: CASSLVERGTYEQYF.

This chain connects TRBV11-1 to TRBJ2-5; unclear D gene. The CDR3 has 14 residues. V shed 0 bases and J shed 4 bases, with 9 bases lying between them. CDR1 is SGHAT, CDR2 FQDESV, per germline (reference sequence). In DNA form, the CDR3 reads TGTGCCAGCAGCTTAGCGATCTATGCAGAGACCCAGTACTTC. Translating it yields CASSLAIYAETQYF.

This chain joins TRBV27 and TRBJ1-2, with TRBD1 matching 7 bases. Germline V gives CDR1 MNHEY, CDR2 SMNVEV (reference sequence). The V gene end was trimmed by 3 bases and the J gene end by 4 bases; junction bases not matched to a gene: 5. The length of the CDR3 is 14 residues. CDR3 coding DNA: TGTGCCAGCAGTTTCAGACAGGGCCTCTATGGCTACACCTTC. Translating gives CASSFRQGLYGYTF.

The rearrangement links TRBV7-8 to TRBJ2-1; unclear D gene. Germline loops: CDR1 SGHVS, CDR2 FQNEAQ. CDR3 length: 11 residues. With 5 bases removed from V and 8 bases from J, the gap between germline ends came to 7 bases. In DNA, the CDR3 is TGTGCCAGCAGCCACCGCGATGAGCAGTTCTTC. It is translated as CASSHRDEQFF.

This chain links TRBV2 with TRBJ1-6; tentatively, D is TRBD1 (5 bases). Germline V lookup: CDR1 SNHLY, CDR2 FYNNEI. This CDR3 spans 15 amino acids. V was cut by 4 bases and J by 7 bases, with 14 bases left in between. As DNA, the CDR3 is TGTGCCAGCAGTGTTGCGCAGGGTGGAAATTCACCCCTCCACTTT. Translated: CASSVAQGGNSPLHF.

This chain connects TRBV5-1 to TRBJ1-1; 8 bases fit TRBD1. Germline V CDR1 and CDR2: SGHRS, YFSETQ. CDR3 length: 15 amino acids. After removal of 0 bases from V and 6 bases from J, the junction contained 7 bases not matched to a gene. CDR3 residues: CASSLGTGTYSEAFF. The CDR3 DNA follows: TGCGCCAGCAGCTTGGGGACAGGGACGTACTCTGAAGCTTTCTTT.

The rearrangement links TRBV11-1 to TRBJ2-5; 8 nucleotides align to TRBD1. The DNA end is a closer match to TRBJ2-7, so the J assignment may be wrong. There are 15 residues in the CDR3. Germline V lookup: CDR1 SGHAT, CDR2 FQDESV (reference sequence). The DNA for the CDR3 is TGTGCCAGCAGCTTAGGCAGGGGGCTTGACTACGAGCAGTACTTC. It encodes CASSLGRGLDYEQYF.

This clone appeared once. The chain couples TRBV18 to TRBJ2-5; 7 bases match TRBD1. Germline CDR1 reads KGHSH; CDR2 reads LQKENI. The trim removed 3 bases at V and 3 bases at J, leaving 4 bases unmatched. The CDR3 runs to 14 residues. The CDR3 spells CASSPNGQEETQYF. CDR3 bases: TGTGCCAGCTCACCTAATGGACAGGAAGAGACCCAGTACTTC.

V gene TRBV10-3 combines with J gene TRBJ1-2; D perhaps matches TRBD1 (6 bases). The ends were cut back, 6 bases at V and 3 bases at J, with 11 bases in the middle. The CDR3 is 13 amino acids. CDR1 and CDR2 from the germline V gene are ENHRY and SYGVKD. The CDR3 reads CAISEGGDYGYTF. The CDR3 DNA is TGTGCCATCAGCGAAGGGGGAGACTATGGCTACACCTTC.

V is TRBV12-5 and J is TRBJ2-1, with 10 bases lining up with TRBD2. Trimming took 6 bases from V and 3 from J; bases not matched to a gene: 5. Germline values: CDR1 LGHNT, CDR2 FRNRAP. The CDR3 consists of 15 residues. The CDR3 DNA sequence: TGTGCTAGTGGCATCAGCGGGGGGGTCTACAATGAGCAGTTCTTC. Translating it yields CASGISGGVYNEQFF.

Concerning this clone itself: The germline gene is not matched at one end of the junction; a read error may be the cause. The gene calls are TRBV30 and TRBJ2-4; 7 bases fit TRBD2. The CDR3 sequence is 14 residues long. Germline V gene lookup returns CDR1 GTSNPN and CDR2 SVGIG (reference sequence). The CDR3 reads CAWSAGRAKNSQYF. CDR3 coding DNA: TGTGCCTGGAGCGCAGGGAGGGCCAAAAACAGTCAGTACTTC.

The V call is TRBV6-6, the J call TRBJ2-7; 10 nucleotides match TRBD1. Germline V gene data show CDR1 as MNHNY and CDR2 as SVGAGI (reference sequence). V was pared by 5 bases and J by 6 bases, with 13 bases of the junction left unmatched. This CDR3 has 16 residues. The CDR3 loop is CASSRETGGGMGEQYF. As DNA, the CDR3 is TGTGCCAGCAGTCGCGAGACAGGGGGCGGTATGGGCGAGCAGTACTTC.

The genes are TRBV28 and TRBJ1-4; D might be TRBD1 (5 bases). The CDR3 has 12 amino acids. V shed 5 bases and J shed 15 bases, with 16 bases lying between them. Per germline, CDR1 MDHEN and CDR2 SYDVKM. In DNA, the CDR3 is TGTGCCAGCAGTCTTGACAGACTCTCAGTGTTTTTT. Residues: CASSLDRLSVFF. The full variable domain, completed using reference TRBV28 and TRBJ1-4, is DVKVTQSSRYLVKRTGEKVFLECVQDMDHENMFWYRQDPGLGLRLIYFSYDVKMKEKGDIPEGYSVSREKKERFSLILESASTNQTSMYLCASSLDRLSVFFGSGTQLSVL.

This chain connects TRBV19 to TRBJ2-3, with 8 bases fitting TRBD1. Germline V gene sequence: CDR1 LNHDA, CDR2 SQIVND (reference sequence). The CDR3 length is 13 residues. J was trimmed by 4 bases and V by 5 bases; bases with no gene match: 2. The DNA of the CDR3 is TGTGCCAGTAGTGACAGGGGAGCAGATACGCAGTATTTT. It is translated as CASSDRGADTQYF.

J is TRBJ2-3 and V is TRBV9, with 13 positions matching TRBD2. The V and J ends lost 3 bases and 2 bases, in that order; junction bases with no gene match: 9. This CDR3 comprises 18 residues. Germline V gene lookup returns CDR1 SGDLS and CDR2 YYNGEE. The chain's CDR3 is CASSARGLAGALTDTQYF. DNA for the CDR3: TGTGCCAGCAGCGCCCGTGGACTAGCGGGGGCCCTCACAGATACGCAGTATTTT.

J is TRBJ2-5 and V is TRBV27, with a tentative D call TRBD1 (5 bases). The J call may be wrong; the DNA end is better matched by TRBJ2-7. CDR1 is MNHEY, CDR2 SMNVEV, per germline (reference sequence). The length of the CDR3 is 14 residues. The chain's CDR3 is CASSRQRSSYEQYF. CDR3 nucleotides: TGTGCCAGCAGTCGACAGAGAAGCTCCTACGAGCAGTACTTC.

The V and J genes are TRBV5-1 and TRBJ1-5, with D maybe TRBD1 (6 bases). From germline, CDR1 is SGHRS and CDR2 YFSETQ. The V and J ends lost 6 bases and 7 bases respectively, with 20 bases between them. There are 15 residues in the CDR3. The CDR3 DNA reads TGCGCCAGCACCGAACCTCAGGGGAGGGGGCAGCCCCAGCATTTT. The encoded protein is CASTEPQGRGQPQHF.

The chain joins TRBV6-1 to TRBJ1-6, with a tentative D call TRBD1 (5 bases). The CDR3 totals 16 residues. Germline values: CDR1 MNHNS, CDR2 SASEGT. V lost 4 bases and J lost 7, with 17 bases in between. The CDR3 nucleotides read TGTGCCAGCAGTGTCGACAGCGGGCTTCGGAATTCACCCCTCCACTTT. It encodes CASSVDSGLRNSPLHF.

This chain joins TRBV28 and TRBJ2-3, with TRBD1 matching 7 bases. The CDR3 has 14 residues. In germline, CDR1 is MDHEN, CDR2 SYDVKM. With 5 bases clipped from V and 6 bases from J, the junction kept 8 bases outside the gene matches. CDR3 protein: CASSPGTVQDTQYF. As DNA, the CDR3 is TGTGCCAGCAGTCCCGGGACAGTGCAGGATACGCAGTATTTT.

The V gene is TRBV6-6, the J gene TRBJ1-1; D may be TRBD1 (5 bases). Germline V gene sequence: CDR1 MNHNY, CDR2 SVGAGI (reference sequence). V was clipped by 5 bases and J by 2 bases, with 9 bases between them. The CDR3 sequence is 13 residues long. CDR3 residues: CASSRDSNTEAFF. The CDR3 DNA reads TGTGCCAGCAGTCGGGACTCCAACACTGAAGCTTTCTTT.

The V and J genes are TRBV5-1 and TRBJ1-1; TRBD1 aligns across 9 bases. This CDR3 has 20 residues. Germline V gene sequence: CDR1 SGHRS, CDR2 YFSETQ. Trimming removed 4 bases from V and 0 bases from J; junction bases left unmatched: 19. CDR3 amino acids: CASSAIGQGRHIGMNTEAFF. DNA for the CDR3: TGCGCCAGCAGCGCAATCGGACAGGGGCGCCACATCGGGATGAACACTGAAGCTTTCTTT.

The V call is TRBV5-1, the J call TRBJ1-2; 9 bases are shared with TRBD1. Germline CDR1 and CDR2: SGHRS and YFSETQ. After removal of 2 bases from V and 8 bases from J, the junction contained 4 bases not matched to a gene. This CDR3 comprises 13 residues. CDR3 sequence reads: CASSLTGGRGYTF. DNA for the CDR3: TGCGCCAGCAGCTTAACAGGGGGCAGAGGCTACACCTTC. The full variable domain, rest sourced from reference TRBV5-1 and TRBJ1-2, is KAGVTQTPRYLIKTRGQQVTLSCSPISGHRSVSWYQQTPGQGLQFLFEYFSETQRNKGNFPGRFSGRQFSNSRSEMNVSTLELGDSALYLCASSLTGGRGYTFGSGTRLTVV.

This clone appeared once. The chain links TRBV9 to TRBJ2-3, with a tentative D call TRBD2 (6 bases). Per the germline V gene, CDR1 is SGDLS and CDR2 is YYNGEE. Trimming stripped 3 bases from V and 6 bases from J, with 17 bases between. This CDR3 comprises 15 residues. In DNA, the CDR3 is TGTGCCAGCAGCGCCCGCGGGACCAAGCTGGATACGCAGTATTTT. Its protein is CASSARGTKLDTQYF.

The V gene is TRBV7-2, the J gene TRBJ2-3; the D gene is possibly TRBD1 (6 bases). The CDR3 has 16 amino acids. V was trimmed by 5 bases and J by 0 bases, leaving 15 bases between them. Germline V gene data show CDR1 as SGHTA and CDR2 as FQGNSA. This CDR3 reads CASSLWGTTSTDTQYF. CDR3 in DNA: TGTGCCAGCAGCCTATGGGGGACAACTAGCACAGATACGCAGTATTTT.

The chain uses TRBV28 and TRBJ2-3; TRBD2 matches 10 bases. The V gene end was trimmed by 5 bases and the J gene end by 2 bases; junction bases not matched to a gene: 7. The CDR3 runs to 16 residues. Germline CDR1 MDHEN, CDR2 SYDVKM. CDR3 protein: CASSPWTSGNTDTQYF. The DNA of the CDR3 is TGTGCCAGCAGTCCTTGGACTAGCGGAAACACAGATACGCAGTATTTT.

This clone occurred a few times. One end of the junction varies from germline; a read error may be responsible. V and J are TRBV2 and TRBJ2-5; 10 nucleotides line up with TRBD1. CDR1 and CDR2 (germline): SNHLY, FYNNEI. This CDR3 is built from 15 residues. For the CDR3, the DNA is TGTGCCAGCAGACCGATGACAGGGGGCCAAGGGACCCAGTACTTC. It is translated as CASRPMTGGQGTQYF.

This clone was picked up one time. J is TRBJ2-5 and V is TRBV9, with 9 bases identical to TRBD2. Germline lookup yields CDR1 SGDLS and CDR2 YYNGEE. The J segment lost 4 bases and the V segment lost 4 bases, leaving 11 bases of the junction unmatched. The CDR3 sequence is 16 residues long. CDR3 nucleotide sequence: TGTGCCAGCAGCCCTGGGGGCCTAGCGGGGAGAGAGACCCAGTACTTC. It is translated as CASSPGGLAGRETQYF.

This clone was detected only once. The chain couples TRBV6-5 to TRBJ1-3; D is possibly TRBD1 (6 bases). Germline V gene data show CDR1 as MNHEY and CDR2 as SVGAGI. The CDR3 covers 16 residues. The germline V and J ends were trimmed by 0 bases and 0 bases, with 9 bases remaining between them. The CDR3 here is CASSYSGGGSGNTIYF. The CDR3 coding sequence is TGTGCCAGCAGTTACTCGGGAGGGGGCTCTGGAAACACCATATATTTT.

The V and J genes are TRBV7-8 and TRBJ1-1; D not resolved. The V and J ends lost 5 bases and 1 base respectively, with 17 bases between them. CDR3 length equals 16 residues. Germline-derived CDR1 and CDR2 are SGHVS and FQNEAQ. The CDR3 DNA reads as TGTGCCAGCAGCGAGCGGACGGGTACTGGGAACACTGAAGCTTTCTTT. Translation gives CASSERTGTGNTEAFF.